One TCR beta chain is described in this entry. What it binds is not known. This CDR3 contains 15 residues. In germline, CDR1 is SNHLY, CDR2 FYNNEI. Trimming at V came to 6 bases and at J to 9 bases, leaving 11 bases not matched to a gene. These data belong to a study of cytomegalovirus exposure and HLA in healthy donors. Study as a whole: Of all 380 or so donors who were genotyped, roughly 81% belonged to the Caucasian-associated ancestry cluster.

Healthy individuals who donated bone marrow served as the donors. The PCR employed 60 Vbeta primers together with 13 Jbeta primers. The repertoire was sequenced with immunoSEQ multiplex PCR; TCRdb's copy has only in-frame clones and lacks some. The sample consists of roughly 110,000 clones, roughly 68% of them appearing once. Whole-study results and caveats: Upon later analysis, HLA-associated TCR beta chains proved more clonally expanded than other, equally common chains.

Sequenced material: PBMCs. The rearrangement joins TRBV2 to TRBJ2-1, with 10 bases fitting TRBD2. The sequence was collected from a woman aged 25 to 45 in good health and CMV-seronegative. The CDR3 DNA sequence: TGTGCCAGCAGCGCAACGACTAGCGGGTTTGGTGAGCAGTTCTTC. Its protein product is CASSATTSGFGEQFF.